Each of the 28 T cell receptor beta chains below was sequenced from the same sample in a study of lymphopenia after photon versus proton radiotherapy. Clones were sequenced by immunoSEQ multiplex PCR, and TCRdb holds only the in-frame ones, with some missing. The data show approximately 150,000 clones, more than 85% seen once. The source material was peripheral blood, sampled from a patient treated with photon-based radiotherapy. These receptor sequences come from a man in his fifties or sixties with gastric cancer.

CDR3 sequence (DNA): TGTGCCAGCAGCGGCTGGGGATCCGGGAACACTGAAGCTTTCTTT. Translated: CASSGWGSGNTEAFF. This rearrangement joins TRBV7-8 to TRBJ1-1; D unresolved. Germline V gene data show CDR1 as SGHVS and CDR2 as FQNEAQ. Trimming removed 5 bases from V and 1 base from J, with 14 bases in between. The CDR3 is 15 residues long. Complete variable domain (other parts from reference TRBV7-8 and TRBJ1-1): GAGVSQSPRYKVAKRGQDVALRCDPISGHVSLFWYQQALGQGPEFLTYFQNEAQLDKSGLPSDRFFAERPEGSVSTLKIQRTQQEDSAVYLCASSGWGSGNTEAFFGQGTRLTVV.

The genes are TRBV15 and TRBJ2-1; the match to TRBD2 covers 9 bases. The CDR3 is 15 amino acids. Germline V gene sequence: CDR1 LNHNV, CDR2 YYDKDF (reference sequence). Unmatched junction bases numbered 10, after V lost 5 bases and J lost 8 bases. In nucleotides, the CDR3 is TGTGCCACCAGCCGCAGACTAGCGGCGAGGGATGAGCAGTTCTTC. Amino acid sequence: CATSRRLAARDEQFF.

The V call is TRBV7-2, the J call TRBJ2-7; D may be TRBD2 (6 bases). CDR3 size: 13 residues. Per germline, CDR1 SGHTA and CDR2 FQGNSA. Trimming shortened V by 3 bases and J by 5 bases, and 11 bases separated the two germline ends. The CDR3 protein is CASSLREKHEQYF. The CDR3 nucleotides read TGTGCCAGCAGCTTGCGGGAAAAACACGAGCAGTACTTC.

This chain links TRBV7-9 with TRBJ2-7; TRBD1 agrees at 7 bases. The germline V gene encodes CDR1 SEHNR and CDR2 FQNEAQ (reference sequence). CDR3 length: 15 residues. Unmatched junction bases numbered 5, after V lost 1 base and J lost 2 bases. This chain's CDR3 is CASSLVGQGAYEQYF. CDR3 sequence (DNA): TGTGCCAGCAGCTTAGTTGGGCAGGGGGCCTACGAGCAGTACTTC.

The V gene is TRBV15, the J gene TRBJ2-1; the match to TRBD1 covers 8 bases. Trimming removed 1 base from V and 3 bases from J; junction bases left unmatched: 2. Germline assignment: CDR1 LNHNV and CDR2 YYDKDF (reference sequence). The CDR3 runs 15 residues. This chain's CDR3 is CATSRGGQGYNEQFF. The CDR3 nucleotides are TGTGCCACCAGCAGAGGAGGACAGGGCTACAATGAGCAGTTCTTC. Combining the CDR3 with reference TRBV15 and TRBJ2-1 gives the whole variable domain DAMVIQNPRYQVTQFGKPVTLSCSQTLNHNVMYWYQQKSSQAPKLLFHYYDKDFNNEADTPDNFQSRRPNTSFCFLDIRSPGLGDTAMYLCATSRGGQGYNEQFFGPGTRLTVL.

The V gene is TRBV30, the J gene TRBJ2-3, with D possibly matching TRBD1 (7 bases). The germline V gene encodes CDR1 GTSNPN and CDR2 SVGIG (reference sequence). Trimming stripped 4 bases from V and 5 bases from J, with 13 bases between. The CDR3 spans 13 residues. The CDR3 DNA follows: TGTGCCTGGATACAGGGGCGGGGAGATACGCAGTATTTT. Protein product: CAWIQGRGDTQYF.

V is TRBV6-6 and J is TRBJ2-2; perhaps TRBD2 as D (5 bases). The CDR3 has 16 amino acids. Germline CDR1 and CDR2: MNHNY and SVGAGI (reference sequence). V was pared by 2 bases and J by 5 bases, with 15 bases between. The DNA of the CDR3 is TGTGCCAGCAGTTACCCCCTGGGGAGTGGGACCGGGGAGCTGTTTTTT. It codes for CASSYPLGSGTGELFF.

This chain links TRBV15 with TRBJ1-2, with TRBD1 matching 9 bases. V lost 3 bases and J lost 6; bases outside the gene matches: 5. Germline values: CDR1 LNHNV, CDR2 YYDKDF (reference sequence). This CDR3 is 14 amino acids long. This chain's CDR3 is CATSRDRGGDGYTF. As DNA, the CDR3 is TGTGCCACCAGCAGGGACAGGGGCGGAGATGGCTACACCTTC. The full variable domain, completed using reference TRBV15 and TRBJ1-2, is DAMVIQNPRYQVTQFGKPVTLSCSQTLNHNVMYWYQQKSSQAPKLLFHYYDKDFNNEADTPDNFQSRRPNTSFCFLDIRSPGLGDTAMYLCATSRDRGGDGYTFGSGTRLTVV.

The chain has TRBV5-4 and TRBJ2-7, with TRBD2 identical over 8 bases. With V trimmed by 7 bases and J by 1 base, 7 bases remained unmatched. The germline gives CDR1 SGHNT, CDR2 YYREEE (reference sequence). CDR3 size: 14 residues. The CDR3 sequence: CASSRGGTSYEQYF. In DNA, the CDR3 is TGTGCCAGCTCCCGGGGGGGGACGTCCTACGAGCAGTACTTC.

This clone was seen only once. V and J are TRBV19 and TRBJ2-3; D unresolved. Germline values: CDR1 LNHDA, CDR2 SQIVND (reference sequence). The CDR3 runs to 13 residues. Trimming removed 3 bases from V and 4 bases from J, with 8 bases in between. CDR3 sequence: CASSMSRADTQYF. The CDR3 bases are TGTGCCAGTAGTATGTCTCGGGCAGATACGCAGTATTTT.

The chain carries TRBV19 and TRBJ1-5, with D possibly TRBD1 on 6 matching bases. V gave up 5 bases and J gave up 3 bases, with 14 bases separating them. Germline loops: CDR1 LNHDA, CDR2 SQIVND (reference sequence). The CDR3 is made up of 15 amino acids. The CDR3 nucleotides are TGTGCCAGTAGTGCCCCAGGGACATACAATCAGCCCCAGCATTTT. Translated: CASSAPGTYNQPQHF.

The gene calls are TRBV18 and TRBJ1-4; 9 bases fit TRBD1. The trim removed 4 bases at V and 0 bases at J, leaving 6 bases unmatched. The CDR3 is made up of 17 amino acids. Germline CDR1 and CDR2: KGHSH and LQKENI. The DNA of the CDR3 is TGTGCCAGCTCACTTCGGGACAGGGCTGCAACTAATGAAAAACTGTTTTTT. Residues: CASSLRDRAATNEKLFF.

CDR3: CASSNIGYEQYF. CDR3 coding DNA: TGTGCCAGCAGCAACATCGGCTACGAGCAGTACTTC. This chain joins TRBV13 and TRBJ2-7; D remains unclear. V was shortened by 5 bases and J by 3 bases, with 8 bases between the two germline ends. The germline CDR1 and CDR2 sequences are PRHDT and FYEKMQ (reference sequence). The CDR3 is 12 amino acids.

The V gene is TRBV30, the J gene TRBJ1-4; D is ambiguous. The CDR3 is 13 amino acids. Germline values: CDR1 GTSNPN, CDR2 SVGIG (reference sequence). With 3 bases removed from V and 4 bases from J, the gap between germline ends came to 9 bases. CDR3: CAWRADHNEKLFF. CDR3 nucleotide sequence: TGTGCCTGGAGGGCGGATCATAATGAAAAACTGTTTTTT.

The V gene is TRBV6-5, the J gene TRBJ2-2, with D uncertain. This CDR3 has 13 residues. Trimming took 11 bases from V and 4 from J, leaving 14 bases between them. Germline V CDR1 and CDR2: MNHEY, SVGAGI. The CDR3 region is CASGVRITGELFF. CDR3 sequence (DNA): TGTGCCTCGGGTGTAAGAATCACCGGGGAGCTGTTTTTT.

The V call is TRBV6-1, the J call TRBJ2-1; weak D call: TRBD2 (6 bases). Trimming shortened V by 1 base and J by 7 bases, and 14 bases separated the two germline ends. The germline V gene has CDR1 MNHNS and CDR2 SASEGT. CDR3 length: 15 residues. The CDR3 DNA follows: TGTGCCAGCAGTGAAGACGACGGGAGTAGTAATGAGCAGTTCTTC. Protein: CASSEDDGSSNEQFF.

The chain employs TRBV7-9 and TRBJ1-5, with 8 nucleotides matching TRBD1. CDR1 is SEHNR, CDR2 FQNEAQ, per germline (reference sequence). Unmatched junction bases numbered 5, after V lost 3 bases and J lost 4 bases. CDR3 length: 15 residues. The CDR3 loop is CASSLGQGANQPQHF. As DNA, the CDR3 is TGTGCCAGCAGCTTGGGGCAGGGGGCAAATCAGCCCCAGCATTTT.

The chain has TRBV28 and TRBJ1-1; 9 bases fit TRBD1. The CDR3 sequence is 15 residues long. The V and J ends lost 7 bases and 2 bases, in that order; junction bases with no gene match: 8. The germline CDR1 and CDR2 sequences are MDHEN and SYDVKM. As DNA, the CDR3 is TGTGCCAGCACGACCCCGGGACAGGGAAACACTGAAGCTTTCTTT. It is translated as CASTTPGQGNTEAFF.

The CDR3 loop reads CASSWQVSTEAFF. The CDR3, as DNA: TGTGCCAGCAGTTGGCAGGTTAGCACTGAAGCTTTCTTT. The chain couples TRBV6-5 to TRBJ1-1; no clear D gene. The germline V gene encodes CDR1 MNHEY and CDR2 SVGAGI. The CDR3 is made up of 13 amino acids. V shed 4 bases and J shed 4 bases, with 10 bases lying between them.

V is TRBV19 and J is TRBJ1-1, with D perhaps matching TRBD1 (5 bases). Germline CDR1 is LNHDA and CDR2 is SQIVND (reference sequence). The ends were cut back, 3 bases at V and 2 bases at J, with 10 bases in the middle. The CDR3 spans 14 residues. This chain's CDR3 is CASSIWGVNTEAFF. In nucleotides, the CDR3 is TGTGCCAGTAGTATCTGGGGGGTTAACACTGAAGCTTTCTTT.

V is TRBV4-1 and J is TRBJ1-1; weak D call: TRBD1 (5 bases). Germline CDR1 MGHRA, CDR2 YSYEKL. The ends were cut back, 0 bases at V and 4 bases at J, with 18 bases in the middle. The CDR3 consists of 17 residues. CDR3 nucleotide sequence: TGCGCCAGCAGCCAAGATTTAACGGCGGGCAGGGCCACTGAAGCTTTCTTT. Its translation: CASSQDLTAGRATEAFF.

V and J are TRBV28 and TRBJ1-1; D is ambiguous. Germline V gene sequence: CDR1 MDHEN, CDR2 SYDVKM. This CDR3 contains 14 residues. Trimming left V 5 bases short and J 0 bases short, with 10 bases between. The CDR3 sequence: CASSGWVMNTEAFF. The CDR3 nucleotides are TGTGCCAGCAGTGGTTGGGTTATGAACACTGAAGCTTTCTTT.

The J gene is TRBJ1-2, the V gene TRBV6-5; 8 nucleotides agree with TRBD1. CDR3 length: 13 residues. The junction had 1 base not matched to a gene; V was cut back by 4 bases and J by 3 bases. CDR1 and CDR2 from the germline V gene are MNHEY and SVGAGI. The CDR3 DNA reads TGTGCCAGCAGTTCGGACAGGGACTATGGCTACACCTTC. Amino acid sequence: CASSSDRDYGYTF.

This clone was seen just once. This rearrangement joins TRBV29-1 to TRBJ1-2, with D tentatively TRBD1 (6 bases). This CDR3 comprises 11 residues. Trimming left V 4 bases short and J 7 bases short, with 10 bases between. CDR1 is SQVTM, CDR2 ANQGSEA, per germline. The CDR3 nucleotides are TGCAGCGTTGGGGGGGGCGGTGGCTACACCTTC. It specifies CSVGGGGGYTF.

The V and J genes are TRBV7-9 and TRBJ1-2; D perhaps matches TRBD1 (6 bases). This CDR3 has 15 amino acids. Germline V CDR1 and CDR2: SEHNR, FQNEAQ (reference sequence). V was cut by 4 bases and J by 3 bases, with 15 bases left in between. The CDR3 bases are TGTGCCAGCAGCTCCGGACAGATTCCAGACTATGGCTACACCTTC. It translates to CASSSGQIPDYGYTF.

This chain uses TRBV11-2 with TRBJ1-1; no firm D call. CDR3 length: 16 amino acids. Germline V gene lookup returns CDR1 SGHAT and CDR2 FQNNGV. With 0 bases removed from V and 0 bases from J, the gap between germline ends came to 11 bases. The CDR3 loop is CASSLDLGGVNTEAFF. The CDR3 DNA reads TGTGCCAGCAGCTTAGATCTGGGCGGAGTGAACACTGAAGCTTTCTTT.

The chain links TRBV4-1 to TRBJ2-6; no definite D call. The CDR3 runs to 15 residues. The germline V and J ends were trimmed by 1 base and 0 bases, with 4 bases remaining between them. Germline CDR1 is MGHRA and CDR2 is YSYEKL. For the CDR3, the DNA is TGCGCCAGCAGCCAAGGGGTCTCTGGGGCCAACGTCCTGACTTTC. Its translation: CASSQGVSGANVLTF.

The chain combines TRBV5-6 with TRBJ2-1; the match to TRBD2 covers 8 bases. This CDR3 spans 14 amino acids. Germline CDR1 and CDR2: SGHDT and YYEEEE. Losses at the gene ends were 1 base for V and 9 bases for J; bases not matched to a gene: 6. For the CDR3, the DNA is TGTGCCAGCAGCTTGTTCGGGAGGGCCTTTGAGCAGTTCTTC. It translates to CASSLFGRAFEQFF.